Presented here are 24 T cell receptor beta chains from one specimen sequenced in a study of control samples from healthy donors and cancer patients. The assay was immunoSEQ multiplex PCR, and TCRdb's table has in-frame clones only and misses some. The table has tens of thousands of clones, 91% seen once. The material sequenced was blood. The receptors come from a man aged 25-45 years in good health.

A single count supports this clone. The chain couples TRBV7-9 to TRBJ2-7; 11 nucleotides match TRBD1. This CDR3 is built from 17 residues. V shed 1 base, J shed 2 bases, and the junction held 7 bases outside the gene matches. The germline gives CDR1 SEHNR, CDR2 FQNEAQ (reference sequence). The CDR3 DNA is TGTGCCAGCAGCTTAGATCCAGGACAGGGGGCGGCCTACGAGCAGTACTTC. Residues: CASSLDPGQGAAYEQYF.

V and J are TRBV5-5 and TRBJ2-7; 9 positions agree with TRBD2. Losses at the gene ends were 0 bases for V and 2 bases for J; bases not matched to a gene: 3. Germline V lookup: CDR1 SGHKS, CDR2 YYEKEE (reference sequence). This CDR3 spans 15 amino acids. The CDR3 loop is CASSLGTSVTYEQYF. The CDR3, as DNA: TGTGCCAGCAGCTTGGGGACTAGCGTAACCTACGAGCAGTACTTC.

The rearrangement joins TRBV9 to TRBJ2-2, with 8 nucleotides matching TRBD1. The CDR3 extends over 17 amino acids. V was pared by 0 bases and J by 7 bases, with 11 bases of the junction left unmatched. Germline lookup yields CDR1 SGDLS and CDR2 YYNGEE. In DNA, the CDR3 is TGTGCCAGCAGCGTAGGGGGCAGGGGGCGCGGAGGCGGGGAGCTGTTTTTT. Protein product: CASSVGGRGRGGGELFF.

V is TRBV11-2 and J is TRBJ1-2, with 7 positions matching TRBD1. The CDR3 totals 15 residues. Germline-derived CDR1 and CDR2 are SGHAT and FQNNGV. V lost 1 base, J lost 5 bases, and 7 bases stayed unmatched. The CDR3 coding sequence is TGTGCCAGCAGCTTAGGAGGGAGGGGGCTGTATGGCTACACCTTC. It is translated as CASSLGGRGLYGYTF.

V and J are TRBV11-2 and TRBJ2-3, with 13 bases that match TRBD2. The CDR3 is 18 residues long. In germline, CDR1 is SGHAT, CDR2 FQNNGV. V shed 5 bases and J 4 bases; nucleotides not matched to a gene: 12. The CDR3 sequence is CASSPRLLAGGPSDTQYF. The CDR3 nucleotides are TGTGCCAGCAGCCCCCGACTACTAGCGGGAGGGCCCTCAGATACGCAGTATTTT.

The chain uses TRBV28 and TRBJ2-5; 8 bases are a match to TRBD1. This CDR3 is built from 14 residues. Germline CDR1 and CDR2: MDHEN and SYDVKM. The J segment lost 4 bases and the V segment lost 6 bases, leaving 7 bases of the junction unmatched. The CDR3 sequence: CASSTGQGGETQYF. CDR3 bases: TGTGCCAGCAGCACCGGACAGGGTGGAGAGACCCAGTACTTC.

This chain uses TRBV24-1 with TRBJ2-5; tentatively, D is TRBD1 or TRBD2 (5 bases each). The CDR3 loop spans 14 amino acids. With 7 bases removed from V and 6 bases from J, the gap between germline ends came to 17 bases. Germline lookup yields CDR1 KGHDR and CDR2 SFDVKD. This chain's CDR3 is CATSRPGPEKTQYF. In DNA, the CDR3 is TGTGCCACCAGCAGACCGGGACCGGAAAAGACCCAGTACTTC.

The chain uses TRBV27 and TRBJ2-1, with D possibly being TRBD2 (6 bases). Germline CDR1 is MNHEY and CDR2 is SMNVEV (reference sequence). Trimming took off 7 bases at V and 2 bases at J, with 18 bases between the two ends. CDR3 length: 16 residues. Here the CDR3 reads CASTNIGGRAYNEQFF. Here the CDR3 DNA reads TGTGCCAGCACCAATATCGGGGGTAGGGCCTACAATGAGCAGTTCTTC.

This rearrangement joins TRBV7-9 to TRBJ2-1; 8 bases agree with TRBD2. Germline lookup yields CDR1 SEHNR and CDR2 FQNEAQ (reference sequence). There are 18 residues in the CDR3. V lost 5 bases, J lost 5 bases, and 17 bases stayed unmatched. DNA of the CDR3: TGTGCCAGCAGCCCCTCGGGGGTGCGGGGGGTGATGGACAATGAGCAGTTCTTC. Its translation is CASSPSGVRGVMDNEQFF.

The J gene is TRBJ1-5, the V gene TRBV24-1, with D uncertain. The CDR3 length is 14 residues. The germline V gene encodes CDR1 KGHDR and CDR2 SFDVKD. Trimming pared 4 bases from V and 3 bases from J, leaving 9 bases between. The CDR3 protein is CATSELSANQPQHF. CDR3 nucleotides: TGTGCCACCAGTGAGCTCTCCGCCAATCAGCCCCAGCATTTT.

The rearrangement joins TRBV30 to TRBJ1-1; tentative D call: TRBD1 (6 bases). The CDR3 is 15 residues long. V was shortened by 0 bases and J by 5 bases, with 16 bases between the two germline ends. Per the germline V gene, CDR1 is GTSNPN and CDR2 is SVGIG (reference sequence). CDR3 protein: CAWSVWTEPRTEAFF. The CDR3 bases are TGTGCCTGGAGTGTTTGGACAGAGCCTAGGACTGAAGCTTTCTTT.

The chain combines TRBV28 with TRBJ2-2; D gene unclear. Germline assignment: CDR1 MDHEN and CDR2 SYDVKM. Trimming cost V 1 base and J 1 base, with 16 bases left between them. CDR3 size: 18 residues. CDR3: CASSLLGWRLRNTGELFF. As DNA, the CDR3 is TGTGCCAGCAGTTTATTGGGCTGGAGACTGAGGAACACCGGGGAGCTGTTTTTT.

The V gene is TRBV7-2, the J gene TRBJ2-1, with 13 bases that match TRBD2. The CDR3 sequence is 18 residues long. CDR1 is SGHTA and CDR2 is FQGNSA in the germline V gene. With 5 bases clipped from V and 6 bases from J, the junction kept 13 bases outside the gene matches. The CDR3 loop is CASSPGLAGRSSGNEQFF. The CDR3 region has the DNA TGTGCCAGCAGCCCGGGACTAGCGGGAAGGTCCAGCGGCAATGAGCAGTTCTTC.

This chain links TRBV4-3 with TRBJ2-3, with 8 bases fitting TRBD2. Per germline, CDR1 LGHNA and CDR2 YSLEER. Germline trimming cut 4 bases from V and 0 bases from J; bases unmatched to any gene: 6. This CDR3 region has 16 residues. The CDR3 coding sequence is TGCGCCAGCAGCCTCCGGGAGGGTTCTAGCACAGATACGCAGTATTTT. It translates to CASSLREGSSTDTQYF.

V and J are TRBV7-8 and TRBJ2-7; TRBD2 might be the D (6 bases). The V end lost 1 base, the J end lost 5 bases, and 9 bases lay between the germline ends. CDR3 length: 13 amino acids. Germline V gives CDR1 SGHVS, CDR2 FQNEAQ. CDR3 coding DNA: TGTGCCAGCAGCTTAGGGGGACTCGACGAGCAGTACTTC. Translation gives CASSLGGLDEQYF.

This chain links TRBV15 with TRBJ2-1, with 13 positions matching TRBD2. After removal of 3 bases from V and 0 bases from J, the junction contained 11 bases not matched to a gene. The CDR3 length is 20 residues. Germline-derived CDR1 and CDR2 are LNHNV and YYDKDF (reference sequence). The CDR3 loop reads CATSSYRTSGRGGSYNEQFF. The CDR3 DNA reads TGTGCCACCAGCAGCTACAGGACTAGCGGGAGAGGGGGCTCCTACAATGAGCAGTTCTTC.

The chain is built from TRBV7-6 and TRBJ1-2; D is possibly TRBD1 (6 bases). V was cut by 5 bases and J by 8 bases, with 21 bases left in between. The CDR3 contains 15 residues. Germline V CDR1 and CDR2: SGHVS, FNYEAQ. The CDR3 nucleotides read TGTGCCAGCAGCGCCGGCGGGGGGCAAAGCTACGGCTACACCTTC. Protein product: CASSAGGGQSYGYTF.

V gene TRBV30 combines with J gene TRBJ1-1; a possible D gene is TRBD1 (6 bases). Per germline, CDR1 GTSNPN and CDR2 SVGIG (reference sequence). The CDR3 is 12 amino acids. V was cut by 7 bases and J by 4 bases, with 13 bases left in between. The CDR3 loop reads CASKGGGTEAFF. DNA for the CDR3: TGTGCCTCGAAAGGGGGGGGCACTGAAGCTTTCTTT. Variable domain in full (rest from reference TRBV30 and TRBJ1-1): SQTIHQWPATLVQPVGSPLSLECTVEGTSNPNLYWYRQAAGRGLQLLFYSVGIGQISSEVPQNLSASRPQDRQFILSSKKLLLSDSGFYLCASKGGGTEAFFGQGTRLTVV.

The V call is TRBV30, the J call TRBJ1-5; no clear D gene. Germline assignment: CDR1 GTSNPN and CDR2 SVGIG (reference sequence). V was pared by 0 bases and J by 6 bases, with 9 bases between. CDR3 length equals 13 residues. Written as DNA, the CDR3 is TGTGCCTGGAGTGTGGAATTAGGTCAGCCCCAGCATTTT. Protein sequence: CAWSVELGQPQHF.

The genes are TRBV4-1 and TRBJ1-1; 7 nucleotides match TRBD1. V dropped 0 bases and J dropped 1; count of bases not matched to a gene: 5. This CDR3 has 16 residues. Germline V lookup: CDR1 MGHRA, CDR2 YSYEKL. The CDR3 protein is CASSQDGTGANTEAFF. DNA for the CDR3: TGCGCCAGCAGCCAAGATGGAACAGGGGCGAACACTGAAGCTTTCTTT.

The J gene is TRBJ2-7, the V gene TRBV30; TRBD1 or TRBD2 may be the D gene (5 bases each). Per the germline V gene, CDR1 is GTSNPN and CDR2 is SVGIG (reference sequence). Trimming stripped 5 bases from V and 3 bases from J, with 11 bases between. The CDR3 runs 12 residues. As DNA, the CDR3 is TGTGCCTGGGGGGGTCGACGCTACGAGCAGTACTTC. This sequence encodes CAWGGRRYEQYF.

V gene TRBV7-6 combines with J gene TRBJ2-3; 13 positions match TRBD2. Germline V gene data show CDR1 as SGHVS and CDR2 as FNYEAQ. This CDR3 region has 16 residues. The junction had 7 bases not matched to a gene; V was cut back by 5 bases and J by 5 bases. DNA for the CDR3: TGTGCCAGCAGCGGAGGGACTAGCGGGAAGGGAGATACGCAGTATTTT. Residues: CASSGGTSGKGDTQYF.

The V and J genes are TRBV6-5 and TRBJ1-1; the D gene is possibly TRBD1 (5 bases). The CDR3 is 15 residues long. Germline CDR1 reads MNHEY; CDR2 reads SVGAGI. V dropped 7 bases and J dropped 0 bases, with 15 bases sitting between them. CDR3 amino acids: CASTLQVTMNTEAFF. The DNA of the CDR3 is TGTGCCAGCACCTTACAGGTAACCATGAACACTGAAGCTTTCTTT.

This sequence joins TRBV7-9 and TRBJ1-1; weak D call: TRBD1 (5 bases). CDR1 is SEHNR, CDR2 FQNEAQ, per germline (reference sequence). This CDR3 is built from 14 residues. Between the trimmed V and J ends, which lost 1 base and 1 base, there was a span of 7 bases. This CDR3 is CASSLGGENTEAFF. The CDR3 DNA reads TGTGCCAGCAGCTTAGGGGGGGAGAACACTGAAGCTTTCTTT. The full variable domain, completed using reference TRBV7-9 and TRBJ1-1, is DTGVSQNPRHKITKRGQNVTFRCDPISEHNRLYWYRQTLGQGPEFLTYFQNEAQLEKSRLLSDRFSAERPKGSFSTLEIQRTEQGDSAMYLCASSLGGENTEAFFGQGTRLTVV.